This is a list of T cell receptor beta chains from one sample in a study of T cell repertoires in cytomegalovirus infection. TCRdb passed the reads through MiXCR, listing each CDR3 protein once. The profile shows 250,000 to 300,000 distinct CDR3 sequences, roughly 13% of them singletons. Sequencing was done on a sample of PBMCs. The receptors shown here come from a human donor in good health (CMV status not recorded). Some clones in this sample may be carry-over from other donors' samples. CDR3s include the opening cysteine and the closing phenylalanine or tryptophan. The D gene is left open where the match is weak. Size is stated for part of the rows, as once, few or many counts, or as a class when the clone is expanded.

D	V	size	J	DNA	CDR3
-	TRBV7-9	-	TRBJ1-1	TGTGCCAGCAGGACAGGACAGCTGAACACTGAAGCTTTCTTT	CASRTGQLNTEAFF
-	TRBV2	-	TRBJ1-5	TGTGCCAGCAGTAACAGGGCCCCGGGGAGCAATCAGCCCCAGCATTTT	CASSNRAPGSNQPQHF
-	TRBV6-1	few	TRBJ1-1	TGTGCCAGCAGTTACAATAGGGGAGCCAGCATGAACACTGAAGCTTTCTTT	CASSYNRGASMNTEAFF
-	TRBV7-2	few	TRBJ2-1	TGTGCCAGCAGCTTTGATCTGTACAATGAGCAGTTCTTC	CASSFDLYNEQFF
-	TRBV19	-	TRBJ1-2	TGTGCCAGTAGGATGGCCCGGTCTAACTATGGCTACACCTTC	CASRMARSNYGYTF
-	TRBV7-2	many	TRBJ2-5	TGTGCCAGCGAGCAGCGGGAGACCCAGTACTTC	CASEQRETQYF
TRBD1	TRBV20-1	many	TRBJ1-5	TGCAGTGCTAGAATTAGGGGACAGGGAGATGGACAGCCCCAGCATTTT	CSARIRGQGDGQPQHF
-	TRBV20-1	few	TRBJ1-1	TGCAGTGCCGACGAGGGAAGTAACACTGAAGCTTTCTTT	CSADEGSNTEAFF
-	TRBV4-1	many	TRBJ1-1	TGCGCCAGCAGCCAAGATCGTGGGGTGACCACTGAAGCTTTCTTT	CASSQDRGVTTEAFF
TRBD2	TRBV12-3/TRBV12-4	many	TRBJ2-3	TGTGCCAGCAGTCAACGGAGCGGGAGCGGGACAGATACGCAGTATTTT	CASSQRSGSGTDTQYF
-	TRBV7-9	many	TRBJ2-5	TGTGCCAGCAGCTTAGTCTTCGACCAAGAGACCCAGTACTTC	CASSLVFDQETQYF
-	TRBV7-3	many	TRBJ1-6	TGTGCCAGCAGCTTAAGACGCGATTCACCCCTCCACTTT	CASSLRRDSPLHF
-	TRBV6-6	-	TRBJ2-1	TGTGCCAGCAGTTACTCACACAATGAGCAGTTCTTC	CASSYSHNEQFF
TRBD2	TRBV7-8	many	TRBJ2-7	TGTGCCAGCAGCTGGACTAGCGGGGAGCAGTACTTC	CASSWTSGEQYF
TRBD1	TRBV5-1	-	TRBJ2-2	TGCGCCAGCAGCCGAAATGGACAGGGCATCACCGGGGAGCTGTTTTTT	CASSRNGQGITGELFF
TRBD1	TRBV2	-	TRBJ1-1	TGTGCCAGCAGTCCGGACAGGGGAGTTTCTGAAGCTTTCTTT	CASSPDRGVSEAFF
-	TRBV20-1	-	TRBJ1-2	TGCAGTGCTAGACAGCGTGGAAACTATGGCTACACCTTC	CSARQRGNYGYTF
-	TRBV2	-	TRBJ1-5	TGTGCCAGCAGTGGAGTGGGACTTACCCTTAGCAATCAGCCCCAGCATTTT	CASSGVGLTLSNQPQHF